This paragraph reports one T cell receptor beta chain. This clonotype was recorded at least ten times. Its recognized antigen is unknown. Nothing much larger sits one base from this clone, and base qualities are not available. The germline V gene yields SGHTS for CDR1 and YDEGEE for CDR2. The CDR3 spans 16 residues, from the cysteine through the phenylalanine. Solely the CDR3 DNA is kept, with 48 bases framed from the first base. V loses 4 bases at its end and J loses 2 bases; junction bases beyond the gene matches: 9. These data are taken from a study of T cells in Graves' hyperthyroidism and ophthalmopathy (dated by TCRdb to 2018 to 2020). Broadly, across the study: Peripheral blood was sampled at the time of initial diagnosis, prior to any treatment. According to the paper, TCR Vbeta CDR3 sequencing was carried out on over 130 peripheral blood samples, which came from fewer than 50 ophthalmopathy, some 73 hyperthyroidism and roughly 17 progressor patients. An independent validation cohort of around 19 hyperthyroidism patients and about 16 patients who later progressed to ophthalmopathy tested prospective prediction of ophthalmopathy. The 85 to 100 discovery patients were randomly split 7:3 into training and test sets. Thyroid tissue and blood T-cell repertoires from about 6 Graves' hyperthyroidism patients were also compared in the study. Following sampling, methimazole starting at 30 mg daily was given to hyperthyroidism patients, and high-dose intravenous methylprednisolone was given to ophthalmopathy patients. To identify TCR V-J signatures that set the groups apart, the researchers used a discovery cohort of 90 to 100 patients, made up of approximately 43 with Graves' ophthalmopathy and 57 with stable Graves' hyperthyroidism. The research as a whole found: During validation, the model predicted progression to ophthalmopathy a median of around six months ahead of onset, with more than 60% sensitivity and around 73% specificity. No statistical method was used to set the sample size in advance, and investigators knew the group allocation. A 13 V-J signature model separated ophthalmopathy from stable hyperthyroidism, with 87.88% sensitivity and roughly 82% specificity in cross-validation and 80%/75% in testing. Most expanded thyroid clonotypes (frequency above 0.001) were also detected in blood, suggesting blood repertoires may reflect thyroid immune responses.

Stable Graves' hyperthyroidism was defined as no progression to ophthalmopathy during 18 months of follow-up. The hyperthyroidism patients were between 18 and 65 years old and newly diagnosed, with a disease duration of less than 2 months. Exclusion was applied to patients with uncontrolled infections, other autoimmune diseases, pregnancy or lactation. Clinical symptoms, serum thyroxine and TRAb, thyroid ultrasound, and orbital computed tomography formed the basis for the diagnoses. PBMCs were isolated from more than 9 ml of fresh peripheral blood by Ficoll-Paque density gradient centrifugation. Trizol reagent was used to extract total RNA, and RNA quality was then checked on an Agilent 2100 Bioanalyzer. The TCR beta CDR3 regions were amplified from the RNA transcripts. A first-round RT-PCR of the TCR CDR3 used the HTBI primer set with the Qiagen OneStep RT-PCR kit. Libraries were constructed in a second round of multiplex PCR, after which size selection and purification were performed. Sequencing of the libraries was done on an Illumina HiSeq2000 using paired-end 100 bp reads. The paper's processing steps were these. SOAPnuke was used to process the raw data, removing reads that contained adapters or uncalled bases, had a mean Phred below 15, or lacked an exact match to the constant primer or identifier. COPE v1.2.5 was used to merge the high-quality paired reads, and each unique nucleotide sequence was defined as a clonotype. MiTCR v1.1 was used to align the clonotypes against IMGT TRBV, TRBD and TRBJ reference segments. Only V-J combinations with frequency above 0.0001, covering about 99% of repertoires, were analysed. The TCS score was defined as the ratio of F50 (clonal expansion) to E x V (chaos), calculated using BLOSUM62-based TCRdist between CDR3 peptides within each V-J. Welch's t-statistics and random forest reduced several hundred V-J features to fewer than 15, which were used in a naive Bayes classifier (R e1071). TCRdb's own reprocessing of the public reads used fastp at Q25 and MiXCR and kept productive beta chains. Rows with one shared CDR3 protein collapse into an entry with the most common genes and DNA. The V and J calls follow TCRdb's processing rather than the paper's. The table for this sample lists about 210,000 distinct CDR3 sequences; more than 15% of them were counted only once. The top ten clonotypes cover 50% of the sample.

Sequenced material: blood. This sequence originates from a man in his fifties or sixties with Graves' hyperthyroidism. Rearrangement joined TRBV5-8 to TRBJ2-1, and 7 junction bases match TRBD2. The DNA sequence is given as TGTGCCAGCAGCCCTGGCGACGGGGGGACCTACAATGAGCAGTTCTTC. This encodes CASSPGDGGTYNEQFF.